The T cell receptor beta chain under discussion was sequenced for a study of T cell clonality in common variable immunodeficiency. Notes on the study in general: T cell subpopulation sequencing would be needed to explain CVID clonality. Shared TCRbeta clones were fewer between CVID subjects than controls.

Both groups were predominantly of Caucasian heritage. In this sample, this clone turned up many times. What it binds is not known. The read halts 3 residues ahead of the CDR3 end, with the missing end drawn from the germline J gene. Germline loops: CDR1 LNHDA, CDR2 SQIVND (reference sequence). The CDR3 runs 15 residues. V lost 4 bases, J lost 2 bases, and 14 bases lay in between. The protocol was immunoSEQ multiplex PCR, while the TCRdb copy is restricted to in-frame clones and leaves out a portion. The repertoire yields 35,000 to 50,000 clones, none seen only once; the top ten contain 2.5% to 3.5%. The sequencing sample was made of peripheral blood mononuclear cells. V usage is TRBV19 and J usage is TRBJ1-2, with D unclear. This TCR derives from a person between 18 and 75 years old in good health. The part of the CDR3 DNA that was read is TGTGCCAGTAGTACGGGTTCGAGCCTGAACTATGGC. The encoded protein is CASSTGSSLNYG. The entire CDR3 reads CASSTGSSLNYGYTF.